This T cell receptor (beta chain) was captured in a study of OX40 agonist ivuxolimab in advanced cancers. Study-wide background: Hepatocellular carcinoma, melanoma, renal cell or head and neck cancer affected the dose-escalation patients. Three patients, one with hepatocellular carcinoma and two with cutaneous melanoma, responded partially. Notes on the study in general: Researchers did not determine the expanded peripheral T cells' antigen specificity.

The repertoire was sequenced with immunoSEQ multiplex PCR; TCRdb's copy has only in-frame clones and lacks some. The sample consists of about 76,000 clones, 85% to 90% of them appearing once. Points on this clone: Its antigen is not known.

V shed 3 bases and J shed 3 bases, with 20 bases lying between them. Germline CDR1 reads SGHTA; CDR2 reads FQGNSA. The length of the CDR3 is 17 residues. The J gene is TRBJ1-2, the V gene TRBV7-2; tentative D call: TRBD1 (5 bases). The sample here was CD4+ or CD8+ T cells sorted from blood, taken in a trial of the OX40 agonist ivuxolimab. The TCR comes from an adult with an advanced solid tumor such as melanoma, head and neck, liver or kidney cancer. Here the CDR3 reads CASSFGGVGGNHYGYTF. DNA for the CDR3: TGTGCCAGCAGCTTCGGGGGGGTAGGCGGGAACCACTATGGCTACACCTTC.